Listed here are 21 T cell receptor beta chains from one sample, sequenced in a study of OX40 agonist ivuxolimab in advanced cancers. The data were produced by immunoSEQ multiplex PCR, yet TCRdb's version contains in-frame clones alone and is incomplete. Of roughly 71,000 clones listed, 77% are singletons. The specimen was CD4+ or CD8+ T cells sorted from blood, collected in a trial of the OX40 agonist ivuxolimab. The receptor source for this set is an adult with an advanced solid tumor such as melanoma, head and neck, liver or kidney cancer.

The chain combines TRBV6-6 with TRBJ1-1, with 7 bases matching TRBD1. CDR3 size: 13 residues. CDR1 is MNHNY, CDR2 SVGAGI, per germline (reference sequence). Germline trimming cut 2 bases from V and 11 bases from J; bases unmatched to any gene: 8. The DNA of the CDR3 is TGTGCCAGCAGTTACGACAGGGATTTGGAGGCTTTCTTT. Translation gives CASSYDRDLEAFF.

The rearrangement links TRBV5-1 to TRBJ2-1; 11 bases align to TRBD2. The CDR3 is made up of 15 amino acids. Germline CDR1 is SGHRS and CDR2 is YFSETQ. The V segment lost 4 bases and the J segment 5 bases; nucleotides outside the gene matches: 5. CDR3 DNA: TGCGCCAGCAGCCAGACTAGCGGGAACCACAATGAGCAGTTCTTC. Protein sequence: CASSQTSGNHNEQFF. Looking up the rest from reference TRBV5-1 and TRBJ2-1 gives the full variable domain: KAGVTQTPRYLIKTRGQQVTLSCSPISGHRSVSWYQQTPGQGLQFLFEYFSETQRNKGNFPGRFSGRQFSNSRSEMNVSTLELGDSALYLCASSQTSGNHNEQFFGPGTRLTVL.

This chain links TRBV30 with TRBJ1-2, with D hard to call. CDR1 and CDR2 from the germline V gene are GTSNPN and SVGIG (reference sequence). V was pared by 1 base and J by 5 bases, with 8 bases between. The CDR3 contains 12 residues. The CDR3 protein is CAWSEERYGYTF. CDR3 DNA: TGTGCCTGGAGTGAAGAGAGATATGGCTACACCTTC.

This rearrangement joins TRBV11-3 to TRBJ2-3; 8 bases line up with TRBD2. Unmatched junction bases numbered 6, after V lost 5 bases and J lost 5 bases. The CDR3 length is 14 residues. Germline V lookup: CDR1 SGHNT, CDR2 YENEEA. DNA of the CDR3: TGTGCCAGCAGCCCAGGACTAGCAAGAGATACGCAGTATTTT. Translation gives CASSPGLARDTQYF.

This chain connects TRBV2 to TRBJ1-2; D unclear. The CDR3 covers 14 residues. The germline gives CDR1 SNHLY, CDR2 FYNNEI. V was pared by 7 bases and J by 4 bases, with 16 bases between. CDR3 nucleotide sequence: TGTGCCAGCATTCAGGAGGAGGTGGGCTATGGCTACACCTTC. Its translation is CASIQEEVGYGYTF.

Written as DNA, the CDR3 is TGTGCCATCAGTGAGTACGGCGGGAGAGCCTACAATGAGCAGTTCTTC. It codes for CAISEYGGRAYNEQFF. The chain uses TRBV10-3 and TRBJ2-1; TRBD2 matches 7 bases. Germline CDR1 and CDR2: ENHRY and SYGVKD. The CDR3 runs 16 residues. V dropped 1 base and J dropped 2; count of bases not matched to a gene: 5.

The chain combines TRBV5-4 with TRBJ2-3; D gene ambiguous. The CDR3 extends over 13 amino acids. Germline loops: CDR1 SGHNT, CDR2 YYREEE (reference sequence). The V gene lost 3 bases and the J gene lost 2 bases, with 7 bases spanning the gap. CDR3 sequence reads: CASSYPNTDTQYF. The CDR3 nucleotides are TGTGCCAGCAGCTACCCGAACACAGATACGCAGTATTTT.

The V and J genes are TRBV19 and TRBJ1-5; 8 bases match TRBD1. Trimming removed 6 bases from V and 5 bases from J; junction bases left unmatched: 3. The germline gives CDR1 LNHDA, CDR2 SQIVND (reference sequence). CDR3 length: 13 amino acids. The CDR3 protein is CASSSQGDQPQHF. CDR3 sequence (DNA): TGTGCCAGTAGCTCACAGGGGGATCAGCCCCAGCATTTT.

The J gene is TRBJ1-1, the V gene TRBV7-3, with 8 positions matching TRBD1. V lost 3 bases and J lost 2; bases outside the gene matches: 2. This CDR3 has 14 amino acids. In germline, CDR1 is SGHTA, CDR2 FQGTGA. As DNA, the CDR3 is TGTGCCAGCAGCTTGCAGGGGGCCAACACTGAAGCTTTCTTT. Its protein is CASSLQGANTEAFF.

The chain carries TRBV6-4 and TRBJ1-1; D not certain. There are 14 residues in the CDR3. Per the germline V gene, CDR1 is MRHNA and CDR2 is SNTAGT. The V end was cut by 0 bases, the J end by 1 base, with 6 bases between. CDR3 bases: TGTGCCAGCAGTGACTCGGAGGGGAACACTGAAGCTTTCTTT. The encoded protein is CASSDSEGNTEAFF.

This clone was observed a few times. The J gene is TRBJ2-3, the V gene TRBV30; D remains unclear. This CDR3 has 13 amino acids. With 1 base removed from V and 2 bases from J, the gap between germline ends came to 7 bases. Germline V CDR1 and CDR2: GTSNPN, SVGIG (reference sequence). The CDR3 reads CAWSGLYTDTQYF. CDR3 nucleotides: TGTGCCTGGAGTGGATTATACACAGATACGCAGTATTTT.

This clone was recorded a few times. Other DNA sequences from this sample encode an identical CDR3 as well. The chain carries TRBV30 and TRBJ2-3; 11 bases agree with TRBD2. Losses at the gene ends were 4 bases for V and 6 bases for J; bases not matched to a gene: 15. The germline CDR1 and CDR2 sequences are GTSNPN and SVGIG (reference sequence). The CDR3 is 17 residues long. In DNA form, the CDR3 reads TGTGCCTGGACCAGAGGGGTGACTAGCGGGGCGCTGGATACGCAGTATTTT. It yields the protein CAWTRGVTSGALDTQYF.

This chain uses TRBV10-3 with TRBJ1-1; unclear D gene. This CDR3 contains 12 residues. V lost 2 bases and J 4 bases, leaving 5 bases between the germline ends. Looked up from germline, CDR1 is ENHRY and CDR2 is SYGVKD. The CDR3 here is CAISERATEAFF. Written as DNA, the CDR3 is TGTGCCATCAGTGAGAGAGCCACTGAAGCTTTCTTT.

This clone occurred a few times. The V and J genes are TRBV2 and TRBJ1-5; D remains unclear. CDR1 SNHLY and CDR2 FYNNEI come from the germline V gene. Trimming took off 6 bases at V and 6 bases at J, with 9 bases between the two ends. The CDR3 runs to 12 residues. The DNA of the CDR3 is TGTGCCAGCAGGTCCGGAGGTCAGCCCCAGCATTTT. As protein: CASRSGGQPQHF.

This clone was counted only a few times. The CDR3 nucleotides are TGTGCCAGCAGCCGGGACTATGGCTACACCTTC. Translated, it gives CASSRDYGYTF. This chain connects TRBV5-6 to TRBJ1-2, with D uncertain. Trimming pared 4 bases from V and 3 bases from J, leaving 4 bases between. This CDR3 spans 11 amino acids. In germline, CDR1 is SGHDT, CDR2 YYEEEE.

The rearrangement uses TRBV5-1 and TRBJ2-1; TRBD2 matches at 8 bases. With 0 bases clipped from V and 9 bases from J, the junction kept 5 bases outside the gene matches. CDR3 length: 14 residues. Germline CDR1 reads SGHRS; CDR2 reads YFSETQ. This chain's CDR3 is CASSLDGGAGEQFF. Written as DNA, the CDR3 is TGCGCCAGCAGCTTGGACGGGGGGGCTGGTGAGCAGTTCTTC. Full variable domain (rest looked up from reference TRBV5-1 and TRBJ2-1): KAGVTQTPRYLIKTRGQQVTLSCSPISGHRSVSWYQQTPGQGLQFLFEYFSETQRNKGNFPGRFSGRQFSNSRSEMNVSTLELGDSALYLCASSLDGGAGEQFFGPGTRLTVL.

The chain links TRBV1 to TRBJ2-2. TRBV1 represents a pseudogene. The CDR3 spans 17 residues. CDR3: CTSNNTSPVSNTGELFF. CDR3 sequence (DNA): TGCACCAGCAATAACACTTCGCCAGTCTCGAACACCGGGGAGCTGTTTTTT.

The V gene is TRBV4-2, the J gene TRBJ2-3, with D maybe TRBD2 (5 bases). V lost 1 base to trimming and J lost 5 bases, with 16 bases between them. CDR3 length equals 16 residues. Germline CDR1 reads LGHNA; CDR2 reads YNFKEQ. The chain's CDR3 is CASSQGYTRSEDTQYF. The CDR3 nucleotides are TGTGCCAGCAGCCAAGGGTATACTAGAAGTGAAGATACGCAGTATTTT.

V usage is TRBV7-9 and J usage is TRBJ2-2, with 8 nucleotides matching TRBD2. In germline, CDR1 is SEHNR, CDR2 FQNEAQ (reference sequence). V lost 2 bases to trimming and J lost 6 bases; unmatched junction nucleotides: 8. This CDR3 spans 16 amino acids. The CDR3 DNA sequence: TGTGCCAGCAGCTTATTTGCCGGGACTAGATCCGGGGAGCTGTTTTTT. This codes for CASSLFAGTRSGELFF.

The chain uses TRBV29-1 and TRBJ2-7; D is possibly TRBD2 (5 bases). The CDR3 totals 16 residues. Looked up from germline, CDR1 is SQVTM and CDR2 is ANQGSEA. Trimming took off 0 bases at V and 1 base at J, with 16 bases between the two ends. CDR3 protein: CSVEEAGLWGSYEQYF. CDR3 in DNA: TGCAGCGTTGAAGAGGCGGGCCTTTGGGGATCCTACGAGCAGTACTTC.

The chain carries TRBV27 and TRBJ2-7; possible D gene TRBD1, 5 bases. V shed 0 bases and J shed 0 bases, with 6 bases lying between them. CDR1 MNHEY and CDR2 SMNVEV come from the germline V gene (reference sequence). The CDR3 is 14 amino acids. The CDR3 region has the DNA TGTGCCAGCAGTTTATCCACAGGCTCCTACGAGCAGTACTTC. It codes for CASSLSTGSYEQYF.